The subject of this entry is one TCR beta chain. The data were obtained in a study of blood T cell repertoires in COVID-19. Study in general: Sites in the United States, Italy and Spain provided acute and convalescent COVID-19 samples.

CDR1 is LGHDT and CDR2 is YNNKEL in the germline V gene (reference sequence). CDR3 length equals 14 residues. V trimming: 4 bases; J trimming: 2 bases; junction bases outside the gene matches: 4. Clinical history as reported by participants underpinned cohort assignment. Symptom resolution, clearance, or two negative PCRs marked the recovered donors of Cohort 3. Per the authors' pipeline: Amplification of reference gene primers provided the estimated nucleated cell counts. Repertoires were generated with immunoSEQ multiplex PCR, while TCRdb's copy carries only in-frame clones and drops some. From that table come the V and J calls and clone size; the DNA was used to work out D and trimming. The table shows hundreds of thousands of clones, with 75% to 95% occurring only once.

The V and J genes are TRBV3-1 (or the pseudogene TRBV3-2) and TRBJ2-5, with TRBD1 matching over 7 bases. Sequencing input: PBMCs or T cells enriched from blood (not recorded which). The receptor comes from a woman under 30 who had recovered from COVID-19. CDR3 coding DNA: TGTGCCAGCAGCCCCACAGGGGTTCAAGAGACCCAGTACTTC. Protein: CASSPTGVQETQYF.